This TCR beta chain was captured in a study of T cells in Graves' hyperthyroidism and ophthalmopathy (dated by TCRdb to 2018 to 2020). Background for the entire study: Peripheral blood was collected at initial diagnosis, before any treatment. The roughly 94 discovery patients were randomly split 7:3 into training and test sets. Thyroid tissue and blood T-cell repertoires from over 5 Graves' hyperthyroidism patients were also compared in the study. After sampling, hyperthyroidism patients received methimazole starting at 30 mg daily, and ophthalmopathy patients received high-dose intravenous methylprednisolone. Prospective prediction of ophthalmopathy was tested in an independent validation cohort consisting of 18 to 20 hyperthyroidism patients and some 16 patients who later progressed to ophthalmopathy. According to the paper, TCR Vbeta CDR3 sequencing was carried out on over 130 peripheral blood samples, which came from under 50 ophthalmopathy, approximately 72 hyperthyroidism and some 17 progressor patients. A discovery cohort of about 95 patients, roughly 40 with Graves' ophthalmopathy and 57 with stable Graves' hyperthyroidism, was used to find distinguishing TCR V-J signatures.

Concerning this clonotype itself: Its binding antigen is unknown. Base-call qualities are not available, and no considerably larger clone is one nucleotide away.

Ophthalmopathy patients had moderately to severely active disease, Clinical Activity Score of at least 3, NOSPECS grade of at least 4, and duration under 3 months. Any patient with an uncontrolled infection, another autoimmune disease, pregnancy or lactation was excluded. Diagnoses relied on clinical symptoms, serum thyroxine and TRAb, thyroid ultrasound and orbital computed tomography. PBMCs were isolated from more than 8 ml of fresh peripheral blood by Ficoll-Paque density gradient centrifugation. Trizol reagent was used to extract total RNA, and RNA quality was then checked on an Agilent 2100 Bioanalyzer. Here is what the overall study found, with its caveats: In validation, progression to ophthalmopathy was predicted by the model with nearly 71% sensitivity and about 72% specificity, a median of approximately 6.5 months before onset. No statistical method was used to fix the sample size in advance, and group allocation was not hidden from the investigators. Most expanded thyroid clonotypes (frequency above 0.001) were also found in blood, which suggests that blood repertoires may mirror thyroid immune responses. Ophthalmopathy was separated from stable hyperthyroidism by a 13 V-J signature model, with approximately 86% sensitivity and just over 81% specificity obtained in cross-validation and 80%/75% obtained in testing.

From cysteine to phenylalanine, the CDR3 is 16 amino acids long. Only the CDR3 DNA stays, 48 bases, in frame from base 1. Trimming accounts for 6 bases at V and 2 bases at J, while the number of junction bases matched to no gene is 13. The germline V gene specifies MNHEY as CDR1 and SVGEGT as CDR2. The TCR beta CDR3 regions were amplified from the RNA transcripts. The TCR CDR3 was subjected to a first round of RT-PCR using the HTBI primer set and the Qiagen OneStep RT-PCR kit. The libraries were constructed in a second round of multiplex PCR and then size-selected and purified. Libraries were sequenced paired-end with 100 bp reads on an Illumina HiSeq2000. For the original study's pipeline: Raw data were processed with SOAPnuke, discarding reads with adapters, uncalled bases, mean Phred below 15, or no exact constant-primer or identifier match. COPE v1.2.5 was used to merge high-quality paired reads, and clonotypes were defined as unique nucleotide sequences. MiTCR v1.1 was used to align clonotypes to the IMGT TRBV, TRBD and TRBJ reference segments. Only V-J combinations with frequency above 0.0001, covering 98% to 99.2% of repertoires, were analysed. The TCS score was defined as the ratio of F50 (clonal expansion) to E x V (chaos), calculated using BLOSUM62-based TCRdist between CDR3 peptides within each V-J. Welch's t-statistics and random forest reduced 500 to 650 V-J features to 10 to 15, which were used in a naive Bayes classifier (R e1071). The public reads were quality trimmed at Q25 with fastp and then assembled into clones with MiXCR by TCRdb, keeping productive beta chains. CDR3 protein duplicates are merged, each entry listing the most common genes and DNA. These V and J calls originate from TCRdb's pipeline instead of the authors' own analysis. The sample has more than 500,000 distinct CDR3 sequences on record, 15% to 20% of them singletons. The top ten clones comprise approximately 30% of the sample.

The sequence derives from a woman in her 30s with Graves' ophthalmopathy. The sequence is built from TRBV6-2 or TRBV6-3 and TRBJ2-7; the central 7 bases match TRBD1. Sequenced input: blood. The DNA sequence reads TGTGCCAGCAGACCCAGGACAGGCAAAAATACCTACGAGCAGTACTTC. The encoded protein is CASRPRTGKNTYEQYF.